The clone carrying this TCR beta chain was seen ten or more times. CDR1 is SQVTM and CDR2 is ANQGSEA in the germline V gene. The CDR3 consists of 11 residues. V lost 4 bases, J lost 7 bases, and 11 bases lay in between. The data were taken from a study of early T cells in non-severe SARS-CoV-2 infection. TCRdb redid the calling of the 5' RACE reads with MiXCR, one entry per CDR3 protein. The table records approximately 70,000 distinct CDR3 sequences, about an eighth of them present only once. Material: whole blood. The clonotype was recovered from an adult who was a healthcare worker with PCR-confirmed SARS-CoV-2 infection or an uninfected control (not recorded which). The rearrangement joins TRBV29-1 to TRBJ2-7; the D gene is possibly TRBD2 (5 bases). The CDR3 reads CSVGEGWEQYF. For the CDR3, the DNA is TGCAGCGTTGGCGAGGGTTGGGAGCAGTACTTC.